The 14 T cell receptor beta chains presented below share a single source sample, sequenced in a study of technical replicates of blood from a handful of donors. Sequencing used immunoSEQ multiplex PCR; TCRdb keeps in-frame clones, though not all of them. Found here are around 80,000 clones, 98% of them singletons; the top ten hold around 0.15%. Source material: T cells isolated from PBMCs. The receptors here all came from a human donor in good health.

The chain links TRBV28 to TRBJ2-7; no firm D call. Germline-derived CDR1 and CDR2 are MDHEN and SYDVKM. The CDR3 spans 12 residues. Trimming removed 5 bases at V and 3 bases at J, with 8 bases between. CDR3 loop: CASSPQNYEQYF. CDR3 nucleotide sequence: TGTGCCAGCAGTCCCCAGAACTACGAGCAGTACTTC. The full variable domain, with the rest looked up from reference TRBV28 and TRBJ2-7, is DVKVTQSSRYLVKRTGEKVFLECVQDMDHENMFWYRQDPGLGLRLIYFSYDVKMKEKGDIPEGYSVSREKKERFSLILESASTNQTSMYLCASSPQNYEQYFGPGTRLTVT.

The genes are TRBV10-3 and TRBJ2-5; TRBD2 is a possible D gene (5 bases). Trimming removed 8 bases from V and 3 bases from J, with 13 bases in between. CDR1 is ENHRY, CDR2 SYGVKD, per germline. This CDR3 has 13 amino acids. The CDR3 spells CAISRVGEETQYF. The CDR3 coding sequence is TGTGCCATCTCGCGGGTGGGTGAAGAGACCCAGTACTTC.

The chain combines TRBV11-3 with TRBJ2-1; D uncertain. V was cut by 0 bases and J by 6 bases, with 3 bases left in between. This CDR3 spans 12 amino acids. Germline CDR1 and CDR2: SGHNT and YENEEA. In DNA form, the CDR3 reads TGTGCCAGCAGCTTAGATCGCAATGAGCAGTTCTTC. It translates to CASSLDRNEQFF.

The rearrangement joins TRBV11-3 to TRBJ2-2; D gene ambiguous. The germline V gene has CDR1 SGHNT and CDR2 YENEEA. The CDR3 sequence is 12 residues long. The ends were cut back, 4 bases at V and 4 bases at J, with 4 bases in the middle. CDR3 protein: CASSSLTGELFF. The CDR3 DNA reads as TGTGCCAGCAGCTCACTCACCGGGGAGCTGTTTTTT.

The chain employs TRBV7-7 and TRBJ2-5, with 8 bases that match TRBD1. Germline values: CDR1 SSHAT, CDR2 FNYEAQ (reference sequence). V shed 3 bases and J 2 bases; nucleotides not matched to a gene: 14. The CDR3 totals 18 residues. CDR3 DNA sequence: TGTGCCAGCAGCTTGGGGCTTGGACAGGGACAAATTCAAGAGACCCAGTACTTC. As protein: CASSLGLGQGQIQETQYF.

CDR3 sequence reads: CASSLVGGSLDEKLFF. The CDR3 DNA sequence: TGTGCCAGCAGCTTAGTAGGAGGGTCCTTGGACGAAAAACTGTTTTTT. This chain joins TRBV11-2 and TRBJ1-4; D unresolved. Germline V gene data show CDR1 as SGHAT and CDR2 as FQNNGV. This CDR3 contains 16 residues. V was trimmed by 1 base and J by 8 bases, leaving 17 bases between them.

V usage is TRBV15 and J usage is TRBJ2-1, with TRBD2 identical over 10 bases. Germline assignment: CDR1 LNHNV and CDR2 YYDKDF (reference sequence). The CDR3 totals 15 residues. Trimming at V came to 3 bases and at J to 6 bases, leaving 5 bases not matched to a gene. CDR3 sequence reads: CATSSASSGSNEQFF. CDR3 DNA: TGTGCCACCAGCAGTGCCTCTAGCGGGAGCAATGAGCAGTTCTTC.

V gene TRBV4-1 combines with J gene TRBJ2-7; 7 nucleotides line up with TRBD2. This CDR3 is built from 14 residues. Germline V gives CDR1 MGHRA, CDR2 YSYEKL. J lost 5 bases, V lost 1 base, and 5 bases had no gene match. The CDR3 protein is CASSQGRTRDEQYF. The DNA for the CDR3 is TGCGCCAGCAGCCAAGGGAGGACTAGGGACGAGCAGTACTTC.

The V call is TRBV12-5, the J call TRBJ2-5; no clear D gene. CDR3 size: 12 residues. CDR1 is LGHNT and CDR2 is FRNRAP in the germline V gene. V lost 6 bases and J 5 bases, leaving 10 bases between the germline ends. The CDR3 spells CASGPSAETQYF. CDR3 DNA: TGTGCTAGTGGCCCCTCAGCGGAGACCCAGTACTTC.

The CDR3 DNA reads TGTGCCAGCTCACCACCTGCCCTTCAGGGGGCTGGAAACACCATATATTTT. It codes for CASSPPALQGAGNTIYF. V and J are TRBV18 and TRBJ1-3, with 7 positions matching TRBD1. This CDR3 is built from 17 residues. J was trimmed by 2 bases and V by 0 bases; bases with no gene match: 7. Germline CDR1 reads KGHSH; CDR2 reads LQKENI.

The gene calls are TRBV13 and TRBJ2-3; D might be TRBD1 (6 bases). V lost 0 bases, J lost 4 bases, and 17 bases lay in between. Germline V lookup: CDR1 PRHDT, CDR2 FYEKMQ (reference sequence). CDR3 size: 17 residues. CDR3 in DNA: TGTGCCAGCAGCTTAGGCGGATTACAGGGCGCCGCAGATACGCAGTATTTT. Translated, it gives CASSLGGLQGAADTQYF.

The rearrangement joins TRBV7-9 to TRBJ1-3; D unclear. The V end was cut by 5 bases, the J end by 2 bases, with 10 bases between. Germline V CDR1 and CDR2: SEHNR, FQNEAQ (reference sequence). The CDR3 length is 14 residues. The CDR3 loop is CASSREETGNTIYF. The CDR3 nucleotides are TGTGCCAGCAGCCGAGAAGAGACTGGAAACACCATATATTTT. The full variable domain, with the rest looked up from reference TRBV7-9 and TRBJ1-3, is DTGVSQNPRHKITKRGQNVTFRCDPISEHNRLYWYRQTLGQGPEFLTYFQNEAQLEKSRLLSDRFSAERPKGSFSTLEIQRTEQGDSAMYLCASSREETGNTIYFGEGSWLTVV.

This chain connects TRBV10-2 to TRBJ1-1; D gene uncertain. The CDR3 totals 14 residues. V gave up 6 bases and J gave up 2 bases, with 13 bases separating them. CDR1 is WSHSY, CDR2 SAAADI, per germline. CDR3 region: CASSTPPLNTEAFF. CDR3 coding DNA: TGCGCCAGCAGCACTCCGCCTCTCAACACTGAAGCTTTCTTT.

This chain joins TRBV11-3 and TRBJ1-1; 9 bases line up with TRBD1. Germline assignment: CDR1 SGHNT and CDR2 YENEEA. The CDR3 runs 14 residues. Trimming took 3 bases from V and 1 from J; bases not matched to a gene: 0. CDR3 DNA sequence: TGTGCCAGCAGCTTGACAGGGGGGAACACTGAAGCTTTCTTT. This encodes CASSLTGGNTEAFF.